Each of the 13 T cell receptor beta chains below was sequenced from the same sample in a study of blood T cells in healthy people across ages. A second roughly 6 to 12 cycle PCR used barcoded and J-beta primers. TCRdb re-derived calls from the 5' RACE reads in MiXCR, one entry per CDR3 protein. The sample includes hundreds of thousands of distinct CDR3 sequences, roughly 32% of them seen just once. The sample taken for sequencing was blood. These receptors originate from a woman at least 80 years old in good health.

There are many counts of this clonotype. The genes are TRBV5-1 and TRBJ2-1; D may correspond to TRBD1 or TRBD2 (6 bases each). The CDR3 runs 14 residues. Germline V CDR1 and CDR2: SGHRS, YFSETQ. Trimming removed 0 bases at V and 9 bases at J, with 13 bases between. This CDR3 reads CASSLVQGGGEQFF. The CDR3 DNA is TGCGCCAGCAGCTTGGTACAGGGAGGAGGTGAGCAGTTCTTC.

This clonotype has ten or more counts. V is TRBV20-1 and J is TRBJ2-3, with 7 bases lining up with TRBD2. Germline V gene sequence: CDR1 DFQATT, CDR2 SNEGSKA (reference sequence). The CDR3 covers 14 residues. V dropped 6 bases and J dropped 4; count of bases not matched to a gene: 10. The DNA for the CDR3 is TGCAGTGCCCCACCGGGGGGACGCGCAGATACGCAGTATTTT. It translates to CSAPPGGRADTQYF.

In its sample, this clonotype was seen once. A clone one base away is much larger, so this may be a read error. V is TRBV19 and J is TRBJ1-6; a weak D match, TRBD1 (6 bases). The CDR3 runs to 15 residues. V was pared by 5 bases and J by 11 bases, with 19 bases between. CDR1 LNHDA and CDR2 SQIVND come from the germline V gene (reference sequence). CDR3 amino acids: CASSAQGTSGTPLHF. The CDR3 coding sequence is TGTGCCAGTAGTGCTCAGGGGACCTCTGGGACACCCCTCCACTTT.

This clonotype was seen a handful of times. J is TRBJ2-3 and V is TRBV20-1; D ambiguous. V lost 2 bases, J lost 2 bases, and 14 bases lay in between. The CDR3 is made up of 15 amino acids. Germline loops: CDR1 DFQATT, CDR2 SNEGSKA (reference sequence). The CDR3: CSARKDGVSTDTQYF. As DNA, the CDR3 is TGCAGTGCTAGAAAGGACGGAGTCTCCACAGATACGCAGTATTTT.

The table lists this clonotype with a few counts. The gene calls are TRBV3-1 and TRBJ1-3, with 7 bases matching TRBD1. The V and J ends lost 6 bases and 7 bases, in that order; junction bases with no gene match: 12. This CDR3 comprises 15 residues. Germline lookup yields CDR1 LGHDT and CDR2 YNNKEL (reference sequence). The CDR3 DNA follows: TGTGCCAGCAGTCCGATCGACAGGGATGGGAACACCATATATTTT. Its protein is CASSPIDRDGNTIYF.

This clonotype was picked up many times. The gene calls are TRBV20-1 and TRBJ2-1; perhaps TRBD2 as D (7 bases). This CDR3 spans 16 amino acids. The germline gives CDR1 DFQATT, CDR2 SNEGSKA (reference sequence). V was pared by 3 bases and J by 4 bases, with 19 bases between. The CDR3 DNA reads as TGCAGTGCTAGGGCCCTTAACGGGGGGCCTTACAATGAGCAGTTCTTC. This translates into CSARALNGGPYNEQFF.

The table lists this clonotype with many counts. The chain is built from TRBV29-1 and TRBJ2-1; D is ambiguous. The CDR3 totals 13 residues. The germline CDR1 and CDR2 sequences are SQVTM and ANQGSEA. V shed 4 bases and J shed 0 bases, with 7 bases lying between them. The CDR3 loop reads CSVGGVSYNEQFF. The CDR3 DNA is TGCAGCGTTGGTGGGGTCTCCTACAATGAGCAGTTCTTC.

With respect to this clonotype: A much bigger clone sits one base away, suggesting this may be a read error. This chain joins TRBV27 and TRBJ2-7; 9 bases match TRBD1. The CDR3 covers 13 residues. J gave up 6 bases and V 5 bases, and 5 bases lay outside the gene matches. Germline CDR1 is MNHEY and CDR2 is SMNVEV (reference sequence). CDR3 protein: CASSHGTGFEQYF. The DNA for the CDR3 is TGTGCCAGCAGTCACGGGACAGGGTTCGAGCAGTACTTC.

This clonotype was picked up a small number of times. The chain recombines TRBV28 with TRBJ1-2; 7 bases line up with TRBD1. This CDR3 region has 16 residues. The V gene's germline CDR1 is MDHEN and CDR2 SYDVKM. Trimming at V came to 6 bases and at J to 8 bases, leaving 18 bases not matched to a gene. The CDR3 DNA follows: TGTGCCAGCAGCACCACCGATAGACAGGGAAGGAAGGGCTACACCTTC. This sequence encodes CASSTTDRQGRKGYTF.

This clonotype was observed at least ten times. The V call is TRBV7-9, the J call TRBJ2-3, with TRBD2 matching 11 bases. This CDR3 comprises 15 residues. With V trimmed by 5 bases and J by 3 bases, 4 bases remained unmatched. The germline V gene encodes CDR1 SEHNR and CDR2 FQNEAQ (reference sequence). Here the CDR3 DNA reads TGTGCCAGCAGCGTTACTAGCGGGGGAACAGATACGCAGTATTTT. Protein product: CASSVTSGGTDTQYF.

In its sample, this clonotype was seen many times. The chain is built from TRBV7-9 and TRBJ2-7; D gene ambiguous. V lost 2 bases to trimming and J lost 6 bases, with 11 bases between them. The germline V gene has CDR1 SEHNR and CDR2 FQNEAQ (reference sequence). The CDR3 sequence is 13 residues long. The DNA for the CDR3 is TGTGCCAGCAGCTTATATGGGTACGGCGAGCAGTACTTC. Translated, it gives CASSLYGYGEQYF. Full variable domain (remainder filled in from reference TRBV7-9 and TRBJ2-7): DTGVSQNPRHKITKRGQNVTFRCDPISEHNRLYWYRQTLGQGPEFLTYFQNEAQLEKSRLLSDRFSAERPKGSFSTLEIQRTEQGDSAMYLCASSLYGYGEQYFGPGTRLTVT.

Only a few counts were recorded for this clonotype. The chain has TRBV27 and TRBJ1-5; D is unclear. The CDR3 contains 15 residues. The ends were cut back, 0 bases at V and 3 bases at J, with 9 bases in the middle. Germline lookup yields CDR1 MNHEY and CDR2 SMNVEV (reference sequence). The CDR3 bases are TGTGCCAGCAGTTTATCGCTCGGCTACAATCAGCCCCAGCATTTT. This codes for CASSLSLGYNQPQHF.

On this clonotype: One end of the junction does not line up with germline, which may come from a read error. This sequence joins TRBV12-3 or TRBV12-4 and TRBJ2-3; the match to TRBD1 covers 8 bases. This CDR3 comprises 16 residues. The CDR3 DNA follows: TGTGCCAGCAGCACTTTGGGACAGGTGAGCGCAGATATGCAGTATTTT. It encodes CASSTLGQVSADMQYF.